This T cell receptor beta chain was sequenced during a study of blood T cell repertoires in COVID-19. As for the study in general: Collection of acute and convalescent COVID-19 samples took place in the United States, Italy and Spain. Sources were T cells, B-cell-depleted T cells, or PBMCs; the material itself was cDNA or gDNA.

In the authors' methods: Counts of nucleated cells, estimated from reference gene primer amplification, were obtained. Clones were sequenced by immunoSEQ multiplex PCR, and TCRdb holds only the in-frame ones, with some missing. That table is the source of V, J and clone size, and D and trimming were worked out from the DNA. The repertoire includes around 75,000 clones, 90% of them detected once, and around 2.5% sits in the top ten. CDR1 is LNHDA, CDR2 SQIVND, per germline (reference sequence). This CDR3 region has 14 residues. Unmatched junction bases numbered 3, after V lost 6 bases and J lost 2 bases.

Sequenced: peripheral blood. The TCR originated in a human donor in a cohort sampled during active COVID-19. The chain employs TRBV19 and TRBJ1-2; 10 bases are a match to TRBD1. CDR3 coding DNA: TGTGCCAGTAGGCCGGGACAGGGGAACTATGGCTACACCTTC. It translates to CASRPGQGNYGYTF.